Below are 18 T cell receptor beta chains sequenced from a single sample in a study of post-analysis software for immune sequencing data. Points from the study as a whole: A handful of TRBV segments were significantly more frequent in patients than in controls. TRBV5-6, TRBV5-1 and TRBV20-1 were among these segments.

Unique molecular identifiers were present in the TCR beta cDNA libraries. TCRdb reprocessed the PCR reads with MiXCR, giving one entry per CDR3 protein. The sample lists under 900,000 distinct CDR3 sequences, approximately 57% seen once, with 4% to 5.5% in the top ten. The antigens for these receptors are not known. Source material: blood. The source is a girl under 18 with multiple sclerosis.

V gene TRBV27 combines with J gene TRBJ2-7; unclear D gene. CDR3 size: 15 residues. V was trimmed by 6 bases and J by 2 bases, leaving 17 bases between them. CDR1 and CDR2 from the germline V gene are MNHEY and SMNVEV (reference sequence). The CDR3 DNA reads TGTGCCAGCAGGGTAAGGTTTACGGTCGCCTACGAGCAGTACTTC. This gives the protein CASRVRFTVAYEQYF.

This chain links TRBV5-1 with TRBJ1-2; D not certain. V dropped 0 bases and J dropped 0 bases, with 12 bases sitting between them. The CDR3 has 16 amino acids. Germline CDR1 SGHRS, CDR2 YFSETQ. CDR3: CASSLDQSRANYGYTF. The CDR3 nucleotides are TGCGCCAGCAGCTTGGATCAGTCCCGAGCTAACTATGGCTACACCTTC. The full variable domain, its missing parts supplied by reference TRBV5-1 and TRBJ1-2, is KAGVTQTPRYLIKTRGQQVTLSCSPISGHRSVSWYQQTPGQGLQFLFEYFSETQRNKGNFPGRFSGRQFSNSRSEMNVSTLELGDSALYLCASSLDQSRANYGYTFGSGTRLTVV.

The V call is TRBV12-3 or TRBV12-4, the J call TRBJ2-7, with D possibly being TRBD2 (6 bases). The CDR3 runs to 14 residues. The V end was cut by 1 base, the J end by 6 bases, with 13 bases between. The CDR3 sequence: CASSLELASPEQYF. Here the CDR3 DNA reads TGTGCCAGCAGTTTAGAACTAGCTTCTCCCGAGCAGTACTTC.

This clonotype was detected ten times or more. This chain links TRBV12-3 or TRBV12-4 with TRBJ2-6; D remains unclear. This CDR3 region has 14 residues. V was shortened by 7 bases and J by 4 bases, with 11 bases between the two germline ends. The CDR3 bases are TGTGCCAGCACCAGAGATGCCGGGGCCAACGTCCTGACTTTC. Its protein product is CASTRDAGANVLTF.

This clonotype was seen a few times. This chain uses TRBV5-1 with TRBJ2-3; no definite D call. Germline V gene lookup returns CDR1 SGHRS and CDR2 YFSETQ. Trimming removed 6 bases from V and 0 bases from J, with 8 bases in between. The CDR3 is 13 amino acids. The DNA of the CDR3 is TGCGCCAGCAAGGAGTCGAGCACAGATACGCAGTATTTT. This translates into CASKESSTDTQYF. The full variable domain, completed using reference TRBV5-1 and TRBJ2-3, is KAGVTQTPRYLIKTRGQQVTLSCSPISGHRSVSWYQQTPGQGLQFLFEYFSETQRNKGNFPGRFSGRQFSNSRSEMNVSTLELGDSALYLCASKESSTDTQYFGPGTRLTVL.

This clonotype was counted once. The chain joins TRBV7-6 to TRBJ2-7; D remains ambiguous. CDR1 is SGHVS, CDR2 FNYEAQ, per germline. Trimming stripped 5 bases from V and 1 base from J, with 12 bases between. The CDR3 loop spans 14 amino acids. The CDR3 region has the DNA TGTGCCAGCAGCCCCTCGGACGGATCCTACGAGCAGTACTTC. It encodes CASSPSDGSYEQYF.

The chain employs TRBV20-1 and TRBJ1-5, with D perhaps matching TRBD1 (6 bases). Germline-derived CDR1 and CDR2 are DFQATT and SNEGSKA (reference sequence). Trimming removed 2 bases at V and 6 bases at J, with 20 bases between. The CDR3 is 16 amino acids. In DNA form, the CDR3 reads TGCAGTGCTAGACAACGAATAGGACTCAGGGGTCAGCCCCAGCATTTT. Amino acid sequence: CSARQRIGLRGQPQHF.

Only a few counts were recorded for this clonotype. An end of the junction differs from the germline gene, which may be a read error. This chain connects TRBV5-1 to TRBJ2-7, with a weak D call TRBD2 (6 bases). CDR1 is SGHRS and CDR2 is YFSETQ in the germline V gene. The CDR3 spans 12 residues. This chain's CDR3 is CASSPGGVEQYF. The CDR3 nucleotides are TGTGCCAGCAGCCCCGGAGGGGTCGAGCAGTACTTC.

This rearrangement joins TRBV6-5 to TRBJ2-7; D not resolved. In germline, CDR1 is MNHEY, CDR2 SVGAGI. There are 14 residues in the CDR3. The V and J ends lost 5 bases and 4 bases respectively, with 15 bases between them. The CDR3 DNA is TGTGCCAGCAGTCAGCCGGGCCTACCATACGAGCAGTACTTC. Protein sequence: CASSQPGLPYEQYF.

This chain joins TRBV7-6 and TRBJ2-5, with 8 bases lining up with TRBD2. Germline values: CDR1 SGHVS, CDR2 FNYEAQ. CDR3 length: 15 amino acids. V shed 1 base, J shed 2 bases, and the junction held 3 bases outside the gene matches. The CDR3 loop reads CASSLELADQETQYF. CDR3 DNA: TGTGCCAGCAGCTTAGAACTAGCGGATCAAGAGACCCAGTACTTC.

V usage is TRBV12-5 and J usage is TRBJ2-7; no firm D call. The end of the DNA aligns better with TRBJ2-5, so the J call may be wrong. CDR1 and CDR2 (germline): LGHNT, FRNRAP. This CDR3 is built from 12 residues. In DNA, the CDR3 is TGTGCTAGTGGTTTGGACGTCGGGACCCAGTACTTC. It encodes CASGLDVGTQYF.

This sequence joins TRBV5-1 and TRBJ2-7; 9 bases are a match to TRBD1. The length of the CDR3 is 15 residues. V shed 3 bases and J 2 bases; nucleotides not matched to a gene: 6. Looked up from germline, CDR1 is SGHRS and CDR2 is YFSETQ. CDR3 sequence: CASSSQGAPTYEQYF. Written as DNA, the CDR3 is TGCGCCAGCAGCTCACAGGGGGCGCCGACCTACGAGCAGTACTTC.

The chain has TRBV20-1 and TRBJ1-1, with D perhaps matching TRBD1 (5 bases). Trimming took off 7 bases at V and 6 bases at J, with 12 bases between the two ends. Germline V CDR1 and CDR2: DFQATT, SNEGSKA (reference sequence). This CDR3 is built from 11 residues. The CDR3 region has the DNA TGCAGTGTCGCGGGGGTCCCTGAAGCTTTCTTT. This codes for CSVAGVPEAFF.

V usage is TRBV5-1 and J usage is TRBJ2-7; D is possibly TRBD1 (6 bases). CDR1 is SGHRS and CDR2 is YFSETQ in the germline V gene. This CDR3 contains 14 residues. The V end lost 0 bases, the J end lost 2 bases, and 9 bases lay between the germline ends. The chain's CDR3 is CASSLEQGTYEQYF. Here the CDR3 DNA reads TGCGCCAGCAGCTTGGAACAGGGAACCTACGAGCAGTACTTC.

The chain employs TRBV5-1 and TRBJ2-3; 12 bases agree with TRBD2. The CDR3 spans 16 residues. Losses at the gene ends were 4 bases for V and 1 base for J; bases not matched to a gene: 4. Germline loops: CDR1 SGHRS, CDR2 YFSETQ. The CDR3 spells CASSRTSGVRTDTQYF. CDR3 bases: TGCGCCAGCAGCCGGACTAGCGGGGTCCGCACAGATACGCAGTATTTT.

The V call is TRBV12-3 or TRBV12-4, the J call TRBJ1-1; 7 bases align to TRBD1. The CDR3 has 14 residues. J gave up 2 bases and V 5 bases, and 5 bases lay outside the gene matches. The CDR3 loop is CASSHRQGNTEAFF. The CDR3 DNA reads as TGTGCCAGCAGTCATAGACAGGGAAACACTGAAGCTTTCTTT.

The chain employs TRBV9 and TRBJ1-4; unclear D gene. There are 13 residues in the CDR3. Germline loops: CDR1 SGDLS, CDR2 YYNGEE. Trimming removed 2 bases at V and 10 bases at J, with 12 bases between. As DNA, the CDR3 is TGTGCCAGCAGCGTGGACGATAGTGGAAAACTGTTTTTT. Translated: CASSVDDSGKLFF.

This clonotype was detected once. The genes are TRBV12-3 or TRBV12-4 and TRBJ2-6; possibly TRBD1 for D (5 bases). This CDR3 has 15 amino acids. The V end lost 11 bases, the J end lost 0 bases, and 14 bases lay between the germline ends. The CDR3 nucleotides are TGTGCCCTCAGGGTGGGGCTCTCTGGGGCCAACGTCCTGACTTTC. Protein sequence: CALRVGLSGANVLTF.